The rows below give T cell receptor beta chains drawn from one sample of a study of cytomegalovirus exposure and HLA in healthy donors. The data were produced by immunoSEQ multiplex PCR, yet TCRdb's version contains in-frame clones alone and is incomplete. The sample lists under 150,000 clones; approximately 60% were seen once. Source material: PBMCs. The receptors were gathered from a middle-aged woman in good health and CMV-seronegative. Each CDR3 is given with its conserved first and last residue. The order of the fields is D gene, J gene, clone size, V gene, CDR3 DNA, CDR3 protein. D genes are given only for firm matches. Clone size is shown for a subset of rows, as once, few, many or a class of expanded clone.

D: TRBD2; J: TRBJ2-1; size: -; V: TRBV29-1; DNA: TGCAGCGTTGGTGACCTAGCGGGGGGTGAGCAGTTCTTC; CDR3: CSVGDLAGGEQFF
D: -; J: TRBJ2-1; size: few; V: TRBV7-3; DNA: TGTGCCAGCAGCGTAGGCTATTCCGGGGATATTAGGTTCTTC; CDR3: CASSVGYSGDIRFF
D: -; J: TRBJ1-1; size: -; V: TRBV5-1; DNA: TGCGCCAGCAGCCTCGGGGAATATGAAGCTTTCTTT; CDR3: CASSLGEYEAFF
D: -; J: TRBJ1-1; size: -; V: TRBV5-1; DNA: TGCGCCAGCAGCTCGACATGGAACACTGAAGCTTTCTTT; CDR3: CASSSTWNTEAFF
D: TRBD2; J: TRBJ2-3; size: -; V: TRBV6-5; DNA: TGTGCCAGCAGTTCCGGGACTAGCGTCGCAGATACGCAGTATTTT; CDR3: CASSSGTSVADTQYF
D: TRBD1; J: TRBJ1-2; size: -; V: TRBV14; DNA: TGTGCCAGCAGCTTTGACAGGGCGTTTGGCTACACCTTC; CDR3: CASSFDRAFGYTF
D: -; J: TRBJ2-7; size: -; V: TRBV4-2; DNA: TGTGCCAGCAGCCAAAGGGGGGGCTACGAGCAGTACTTC; CDR3: CASSQRGGYEQYF
D: -; J: TRBJ1-6; size: -; V: TRBV7-9; DNA: TGTGCCAGCAGCTTAGCGCAGGGAATAAGAGGCTCCTATAATTCACCCCTCCACTTT; CDR3: CASSLAQGIRGSYNSPLHF
D: -; J: TRBJ2-7; size: -; V: TRBV28; DNA: TGTGCCAGCATGAGGGCTTTAAGCTCCTACGAGCAGTACTTC; CDR3: CASMRALSSYEQYF
D: -; J: TRBJ1-1; size: -; V: TRBV5-4; DNA: TGTGCCAGCAGCTTAGACGGGGTCTACTCGAACACTGAAGCTTTCTTT; CDR3: CASSLDGVYSNTEAFF
D: -; J: TRBJ1-1; size: -; V: TRBV5-1; DNA: TGCGCCAGCAGCTTGTACGGTTCCATGAACACTGAAGCTTTCTTT; CDR3: CASSLYGSMNTEAFF
D: -; J: TRBJ2-7; size: -; V: TRBV7-2; DNA: TGTGCCAGCAGCTTAGCAGGGGGATCCTACGAGCAGTACTTC; CDR3: CASSLAGGSYEQYF
D: TRBD1; J: TRBJ1-2; size: -; V: TRBV28; DNA: TGTGCCAGCAGTTTCTCCGGACAGGCCCATGGCTACACCTTC; CDR3: CASSFSGQAHGYTF
D: -; J: TRBJ1-4; size: -; V: TRBV19; DNA: TGTGCCACCCGTACAGGGAGTGAAAAACTGTTTTTT; CDR3: CATRTGSEKLFF
D: -; J: TRBJ2-7; size: few; V: TRBV30; DNA: TGTGCCTGGAGTCGCCGGGACGAGCAGTACTTC; CDR3: CAWSRRDEQYF
D: -; J: TRBJ2-7; size: -; V: TRBV29-1; DNA: TGCAGCGTTGCAGGCTCCTACGAGCAGTACTTC; CDR3: CSVAGSYEQYF
D: -; J: TRBJ2-7; size: -; V: TRBV4-1; DNA: TGCGCCAGCAGCCTTTGGTTAGGGGCGGGGAGCTCCTACGAGCAGTACTTC; CDR3: CASSLWLGAGSSYEQYF
D: -; J: TRBJ1-1; size: few; V: TRBV5-4; DNA: TGTGCCAGCAGCTTGAGGACAGTCCAGAACACTGAAGCTTTCTTT; CDR3: CASSLRTVQNTEAFF
D: -; J: TRBJ1-3; size: -; V: TRBV5-1; DNA: TGCGCCAGCAGCCCTCGGTCGGCAGGGGAGGGGGACACCATATATTTT; CDR3: CASSPRSAGEGDTIYF
D: -; J: TRBJ2-1; size: -; V: TRBV5-1; DNA: TGCGCCAGCAGCGCGACAGGGAGGAGCAATGAGCAGTTCTTC; CDR3: CASSATGRSNEQFF
D: -; J: TRBJ2-2; size: -; V: TRBV25-1; DNA: TGTGCCAGCAGTGAAGCGGGAAAGACGAACACCGGGGAGCTGTTTTTT; CDR3: CASSEAGKTNTGELFF
D: TRBD2; J: TRBJ2-3; size: -; V: TRBV7-6; DNA: TGTGCCAGCAGCTTGGTCCGGGCGGGGGGGCGGAATACGCAGTATTTT; CDR3: CASSLVRAGGRNTQYF
D: TRBD2; J: TRBJ2-5; size: -; V: TRBV4-3; DNA: TGCGCCAGCAGCCAAGATTCGGCACCTAGCGGGGGACAGACCCAGTACTTC; CDR3: CASSQDSAPSGGQTQYF
D: TRBD1; J: TRBJ2-2; size: -; V: TRBV5-6; DNA: TGTGCCAGCAGCCCGACAGGGGCGGAGCTGTTTTTT; CDR3: CASSPTGAELFF
D: TRBD2; J: TRBJ2-3; size: few; V: TRBV6-5; DNA: TGTGCCAGCAGTTCGCTAGCGGGGGTAGATACGCAGTATTTT; CDR3: CASSSLAGVDTQYF
D: -; J: TRBJ2-7; size: few; V: TRBV10-3; DNA: TGTGCCATCAGAAAGGGGGACCTGGGGACCTACGAGCAGTACTTC; CDR3: CAIRKGDLGTYEQYF
D: TRBD2; J: TRBJ2-7; size: few; V: TRBV7-2; DNA: TGTGCCAGCAGCTTCCTCCCGGGGGGTGCCGAGCAGTACTTC; CDR3: CASSFLPGGAEQYF
D: TRBD1; J: TRBJ1-2; size: -; V: TRBV5-6; DNA: TGTGCCAGCAGCGGGGACAGGGGTGACTATGGCTACACCTTC; CDR3: CASSGDRGDYGYTF
D: -; J: TRBJ2-2; size: -; V: TRBV29-1; DNA: TGCAGCGTTGAACGCGGAACCGGGGAGCTGTTTTTT; CDR3: CSVERGTGELFF
D: -; J: TRBJ2-7; size: -; V: TRBV11-2; DNA: TGTGCCAGCAGCCCGGACATCTACGAGCAGTACTTC; CDR3: CASSPDIYEQYF
D: -; J: TRBJ1-1; size: -; V: TRBV7-2; DNA: TGTGCCAGCAGCTTAGGATGGGGCATGAACACTGAAGCTTTCTTT; CDR3: CASSLGWGMNTEAFF
D: -; J: TRBJ1-1; size: -; V: TRBV29-1; DNA: TGCAGCGTTGTAGGGCGACAGGAGAACACTGAAGCTTTCTTT; CDR3: CSVVGRQENTEAFF
D: -; J: TRBJ2-2; size: -; V: TRBV6-4; DNA: TGTGCCAGCAGTGACGGGGGGTCCGGCCCCGGGGAGCTGTTTTTT; CDR3: CASSDGGSGPGELFF
D: -; J: TRBJ2-7; size: -; V: TRBV27; DNA: TGTGCCAGCAGTTTTCCTGACAGGACCTACGAGCAGTACTTC; CDR3: CASSFPDRTYEQYF
D: -; J: TRBJ2-5; size: -; V: TRBV6-6; DNA: TGTGCCAGCAGTCAACCTACAGCGGTCCAAGAGACCCAGTACTTC; CDR3: CASSQPTAVQETQYF
D: TRBD1; J: TRBJ1-4; size: -; V: TRBV9; DNA: TGTGCCAGCAGCCCGACAGGGAATGAAAAACTGTTTTTT; CDR3: CASSPTGNEKLFF
D: TRBD1; J: TRBJ2-7; size: few; V: TRBV7-9; DNA: TGTGCCAGCAGCGTGGGACAGGGGATTGACGAGCAGTACTTC; CDR3: CASSVGQGIDEQYF
D: -; J: TRBJ1-5; size: once; V: TRBV2; DNA: TGTGCCAGCTCTCAGGGGCCCCCTGGCAATCAGCCCCAGCATTTT; CDR3: CASSQGPPGNQPQHF
D: TRBD2; J: TRBJ2-3; size: few; V: TRBV7-2; DNA: TGTGCCAGCAGTCCTAGCGGGGGATACACAGATACGCAGTATTTT; CDR3: CASSPSGGYTDTQYF
D: TRBD1; J: TRBJ1-2; size: -; V: TRBV7-8; DNA: TGTGCCAGCAGCTCGCCGGGGACAGGCCTAGGCTATGGCTACACCTTC; CDR3: CASSSPGTGLGYGYTF
D: TRBD2; J: TRBJ2-5; size: -; V: TRBV5-8; DNA: TGTGCCAGCAGCTTGGGCCTAGCGGGAGAGACCCAGTACTTC; CDR3: CASSLGLAGETQYF
D: -; J: TRBJ2-3; size: -; V: TRBV5-5; DNA: TGTGCCAGCCTTTTTGGAGGGGCAGATACGCAGTATTTT; CDR3: CASLFGGADTQYF
D: -; J: TRBJ2-2; size: few; V: TRBV5-4; DNA: TGTGCCAGCAGCCCCCAGGGCGGGGCGGTAAGAGGCGGGGAGCTGTTTTTT; CDR3: CASSPQGGAVRGGELFF
D: TRBD2; J: TRBJ2-7; size: -; V: TRBV4-2; DNA: TGTGCCAGCAGCCGGTTAGCGGGGAACGAGCAGTACTTC; CDR3: CASSRLAGNEQYF
D: -; J: TRBJ2-3; size: -; V: TRBV4-3; DNA: TGCGCCAGCAGCCAAGATGGGCTAGCCACAGATACGCAGTATTTT; CDR3: CASSQDGLATDTQYF
D: -; J: TRBJ1-1; size: -; V: TRBV7-3; DNA: TGTGCCAGCAGCTTAAGGTGGCAGACCGGAGGCGCTGAAGCTTTCTTT; CDR3: CASSLRWQTGGAEAFF
D: -; J: TRBJ1-1; size: -; V: TRBV19; DNA: TGTGCCAGTAGGGTGGGCACGAACACTGAAGCTTTCTTT; CDR3: CASRVGTNTEAFF
D: -; J: TRBJ2-5; size: -; V: TRBV19; DNA: TGTGCCAGTAGTATAGGAGGGAAAGAGACCCAGTACTTC; CDR3: CASSIGGKETQYF